The 2 T cell receptor beta chains below were found in one sample sequenced in a study of T cell repertoires in cytomegalovirus infection. In TCRdb, the reads were re-called with MiXCR into one record per CDR3 protein. The table records 740,000 or so distinct CDR3 sequences, approximately 34% of them present only once. The sequenced sample consisted of PBMCs. The source of these receptors is a human donor in good health (CMV status not recorded). Some clones in this sample may be carry-over from other donors' samples.

This clonotype has more than one count but fewer than ten. The gene calls are TRBV6-8 and TRBJ2-5; D remains unclear. The V end lost 0 bases, the J end lost 1 base, and 6 bases lay between the germline ends. The CDR3 runs 14 residues. Germline CDR1 is MNHGY and CDR2 is SAAAGT. The CDR3 nucleotides read TGTGCCAGCAGTTACTCCCACATCCAAGAGACCCAGTACTTC. This translates into CASSYSHIQETQYF.

The rearrangement links TRBV10-3 to TRBJ2-2; 7 positions match TRBD2. The length of the CDR3 is 16 residues. The germline V gene encodes CDR1 ENHRY and CDR2 SYGVKD. The trim removed 7 bases at V and 0 bases at J, leaving 8 bases unmatched. The CDR3 DNA is TGTGCCATCATGAAGAGCGGGGCTCCGAACACCGGGGAGCTGTTTTTT. Protein: CAIMKSGAPNTGELFF.